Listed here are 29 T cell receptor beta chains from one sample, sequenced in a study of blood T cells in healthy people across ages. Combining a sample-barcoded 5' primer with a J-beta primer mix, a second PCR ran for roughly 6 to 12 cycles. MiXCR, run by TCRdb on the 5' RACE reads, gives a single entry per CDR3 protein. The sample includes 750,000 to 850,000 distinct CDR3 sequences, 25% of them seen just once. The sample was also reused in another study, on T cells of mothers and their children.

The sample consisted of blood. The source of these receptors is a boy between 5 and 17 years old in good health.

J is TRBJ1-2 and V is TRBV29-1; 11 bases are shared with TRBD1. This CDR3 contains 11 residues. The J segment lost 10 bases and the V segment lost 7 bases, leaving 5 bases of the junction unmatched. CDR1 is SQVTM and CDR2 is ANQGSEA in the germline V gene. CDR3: CSAGTGGDYTF. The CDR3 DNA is TGCAGCGCCGGGACAGGGGGGGACTACACCTTC.

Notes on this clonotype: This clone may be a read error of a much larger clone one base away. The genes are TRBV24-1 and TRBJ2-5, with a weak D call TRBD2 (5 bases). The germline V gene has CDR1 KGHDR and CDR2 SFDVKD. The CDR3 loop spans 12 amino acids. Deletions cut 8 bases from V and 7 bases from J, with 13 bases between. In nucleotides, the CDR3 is TGTGCCACCACCGGGGTCAAAGTGACCCAGTACTTC. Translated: CATTGVKVTQYF.

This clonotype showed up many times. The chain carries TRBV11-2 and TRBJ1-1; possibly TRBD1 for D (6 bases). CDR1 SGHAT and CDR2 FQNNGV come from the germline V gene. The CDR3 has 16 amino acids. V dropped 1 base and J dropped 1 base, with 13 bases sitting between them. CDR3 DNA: TGTGCCAGCAGCTTAGGGGGGCGGGGGTGGAACACTGAAGCTTTCTTT. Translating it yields CASSLGGRGWNTEAFF.

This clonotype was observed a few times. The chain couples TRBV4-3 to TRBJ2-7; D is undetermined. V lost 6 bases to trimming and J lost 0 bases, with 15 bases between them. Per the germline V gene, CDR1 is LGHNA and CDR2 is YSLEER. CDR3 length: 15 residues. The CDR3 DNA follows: TGCGCCAGCAGTCTCGTCTGGGATAGCTCCTACGAGCAGTACTTC. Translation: CASSLVWDSSYEQYF.

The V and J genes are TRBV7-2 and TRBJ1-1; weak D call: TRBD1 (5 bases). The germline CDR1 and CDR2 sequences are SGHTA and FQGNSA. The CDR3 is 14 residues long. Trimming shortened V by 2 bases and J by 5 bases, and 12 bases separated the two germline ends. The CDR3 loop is CASSLWESGTEAFF. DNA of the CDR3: TGTGCCAGCAGCTTATGGGAGTCAGGGACTGAAGCTTTCTTT.

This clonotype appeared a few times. DNA of the CDR3: TGCAGTGCTGCTAGGGACAGCTACGAGCAGTACTTC. It is translated as CSAARDSYEQYF. This rearrangement joins TRBV20-1 to TRBJ2-7; 7 nucleotides line up with TRBD1. This CDR3 comprises 12 residues. After removal of 5 bases from V and 3 bases from J, the junction contained 4 bases not matched to a gene. Germline V gives CDR1 DFQATT, CDR2 SNEGSKA (reference sequence).

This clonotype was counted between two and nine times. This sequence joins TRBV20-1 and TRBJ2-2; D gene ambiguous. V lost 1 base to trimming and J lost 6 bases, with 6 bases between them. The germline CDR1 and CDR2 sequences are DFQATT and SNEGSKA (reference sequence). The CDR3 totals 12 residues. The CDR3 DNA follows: TGCAGTGCTAGAGGCCCAGCCGGGGAGCTGTTTTTT. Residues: CSARGPAGELFF.

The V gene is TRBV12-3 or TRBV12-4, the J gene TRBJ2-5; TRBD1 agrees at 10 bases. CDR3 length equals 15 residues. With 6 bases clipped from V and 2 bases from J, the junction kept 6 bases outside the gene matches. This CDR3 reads CASSTGQGTQETQYF. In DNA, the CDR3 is TGTGCCAGCAGCACGGGACAGGGGACTCAAGAGACCCAGTACTTC.

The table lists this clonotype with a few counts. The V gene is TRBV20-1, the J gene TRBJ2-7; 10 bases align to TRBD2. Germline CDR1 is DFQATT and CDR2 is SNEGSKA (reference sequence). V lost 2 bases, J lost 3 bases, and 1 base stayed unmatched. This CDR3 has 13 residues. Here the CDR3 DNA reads TGCAGTGCTAGACTAGCGGGGGACTACGAGCAGTACTTC. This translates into CSARLAGDYEQYF.

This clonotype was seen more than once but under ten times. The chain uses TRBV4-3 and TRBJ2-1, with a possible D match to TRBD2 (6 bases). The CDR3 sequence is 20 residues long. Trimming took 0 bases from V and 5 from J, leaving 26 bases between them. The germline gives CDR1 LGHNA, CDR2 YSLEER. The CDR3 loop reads CASSQDLGGNHVRNDNEQFF. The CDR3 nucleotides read TGCGCCAGCAGCCAAGACCTGGGAGGCAACCACGTCCGAAATGACAATGAGCAGTTCTTC.

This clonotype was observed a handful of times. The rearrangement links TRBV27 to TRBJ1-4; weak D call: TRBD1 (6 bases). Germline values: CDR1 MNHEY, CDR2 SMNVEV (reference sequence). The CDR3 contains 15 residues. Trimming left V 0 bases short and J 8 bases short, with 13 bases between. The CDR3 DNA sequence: TGTGCCAGCAGTTTATCCGCAGGGGCACGCGAAAAACTGTTTTTT. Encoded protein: CASSLSAGAREKLFF. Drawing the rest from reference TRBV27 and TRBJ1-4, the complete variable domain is EAQVTQNPRYLITVTGKKLTVTCSQNMNHEYMSWYRQDPGLGLRQIYYSMNVEVTDKGDVPEGYKVSRKEKRNFPLILESPSPNQTSLYFCASSLSAGAREKLFFGSGTQLSVL.

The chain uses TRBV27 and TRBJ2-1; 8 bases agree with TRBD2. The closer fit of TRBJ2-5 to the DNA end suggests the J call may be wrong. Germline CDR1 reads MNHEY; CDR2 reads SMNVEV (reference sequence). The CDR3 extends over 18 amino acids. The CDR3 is CASSSLPGVAGSGETQYF. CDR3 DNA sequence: TGTGCCAGCAGTTCCCTTCCGGGGGTAGCGGGAAGCGGTGAGACCCAGTACTTC.

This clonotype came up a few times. The CDR3 DNA reads TGTGCCAGCAGTTTTGGTGACAGGGCCGACGAGCAGTACTTC. This codes for CASSFGDRADEQYF. The chain couples TRBV11-3 to TRBJ2-7; 7 bases fit TRBD1. Losses at the gene ends were 6 bases for V and 5 bases for J; bases not matched to a gene: 10. The CDR3 is 14 residues long. Germline CDR1 and CDR2: SGHNT and YENEEA.

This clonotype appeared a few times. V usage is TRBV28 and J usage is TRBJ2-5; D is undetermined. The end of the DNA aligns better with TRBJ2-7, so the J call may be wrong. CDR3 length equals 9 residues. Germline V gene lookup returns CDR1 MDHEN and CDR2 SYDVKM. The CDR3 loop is CASKYEQYF. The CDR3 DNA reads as TGTGCCAGCAAGTACGAGCAGTACTTC.

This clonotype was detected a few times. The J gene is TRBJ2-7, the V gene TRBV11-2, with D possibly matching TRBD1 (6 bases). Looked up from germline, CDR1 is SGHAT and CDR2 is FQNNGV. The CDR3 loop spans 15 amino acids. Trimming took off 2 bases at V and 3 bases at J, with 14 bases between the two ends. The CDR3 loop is CASSLKRGQNYEQYF. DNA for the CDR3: TGTGCCAGCAGCTTAAAGAGGGGACAAAACTACGAGCAGTACTTC. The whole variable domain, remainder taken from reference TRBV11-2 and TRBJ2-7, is EAGVAQSPRYKIIEKRQSVAFWCNPISGHATLYWYQQILGQGPKLLIQFQNNGVVDDSQLPKDRFSAERLKGVDSTLKIQPAKLEDSAVYLCASSLKRGQNYEQYFGPGTRLTVT.

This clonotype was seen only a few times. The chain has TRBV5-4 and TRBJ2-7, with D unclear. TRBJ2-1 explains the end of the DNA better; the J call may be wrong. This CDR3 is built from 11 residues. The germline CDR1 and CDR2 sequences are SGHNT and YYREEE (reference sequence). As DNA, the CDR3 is TGTGCCAGCAGGGTTGACAATGAGCAGTTCTTC. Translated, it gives CASRVDNEQFF.

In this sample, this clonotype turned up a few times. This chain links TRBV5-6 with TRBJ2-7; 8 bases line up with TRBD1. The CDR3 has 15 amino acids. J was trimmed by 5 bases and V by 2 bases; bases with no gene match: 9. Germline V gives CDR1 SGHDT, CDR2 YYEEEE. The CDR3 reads CASSFITGGHHEQYF. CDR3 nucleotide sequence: TGTGCCAGCAGCTTTATAACAGGGGGGCACCACGAGCAGTACTTC.

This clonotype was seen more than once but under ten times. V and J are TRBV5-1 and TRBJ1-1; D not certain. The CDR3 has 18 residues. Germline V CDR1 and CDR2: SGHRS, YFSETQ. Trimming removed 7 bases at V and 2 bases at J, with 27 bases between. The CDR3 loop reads CASRFRVTLSGSNTEAFF. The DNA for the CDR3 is TGCGCCAGCCGTTTCCGGGTCACCCTGTCGGGTTCCAACACTGAAGCTTTCTTT.

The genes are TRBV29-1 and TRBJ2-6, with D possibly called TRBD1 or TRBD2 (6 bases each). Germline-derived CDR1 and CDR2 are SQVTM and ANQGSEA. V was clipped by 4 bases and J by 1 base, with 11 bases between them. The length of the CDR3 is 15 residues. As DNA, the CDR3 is TGCAGCGTTGTCGAGGGGGGATCTGGGGCCAACGTCCTGACTTTC. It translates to CSVVEGGSGANVLTF.

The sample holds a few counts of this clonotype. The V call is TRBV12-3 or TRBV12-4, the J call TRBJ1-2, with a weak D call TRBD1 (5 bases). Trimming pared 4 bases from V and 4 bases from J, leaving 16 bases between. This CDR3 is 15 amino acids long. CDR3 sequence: CASSSGLVGAYGYTF. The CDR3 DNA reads TGTGCCAGCAGTTCGGGACTGGTCGGTGCCTATGGCTACACCTTC.

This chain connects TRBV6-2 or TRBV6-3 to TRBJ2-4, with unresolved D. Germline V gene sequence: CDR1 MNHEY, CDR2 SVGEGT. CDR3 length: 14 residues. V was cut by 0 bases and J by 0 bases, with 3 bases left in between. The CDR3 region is CASSYSLAKNIQYF. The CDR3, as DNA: TGTGCCAGCAGTTACTCTCTAGCCAAAAACATTCAGTACTTC.

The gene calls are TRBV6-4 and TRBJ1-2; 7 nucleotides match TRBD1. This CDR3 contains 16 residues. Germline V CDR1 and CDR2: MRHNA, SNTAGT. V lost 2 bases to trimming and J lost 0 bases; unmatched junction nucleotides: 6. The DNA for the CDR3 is TGTGCCAGCAGTGACCCGACAGGGAGCCCTAACTATGGCTACACCTTC. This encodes CASSDPTGSPNYGYTF.

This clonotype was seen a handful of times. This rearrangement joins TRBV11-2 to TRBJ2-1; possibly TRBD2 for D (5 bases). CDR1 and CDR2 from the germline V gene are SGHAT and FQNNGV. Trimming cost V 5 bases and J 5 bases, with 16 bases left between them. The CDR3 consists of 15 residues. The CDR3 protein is CASSPGWTSDNEQFF. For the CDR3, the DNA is TGTGCCAGCAGCCCGGGGTGGACGTCGGACAATGAGCAGTTCTTC. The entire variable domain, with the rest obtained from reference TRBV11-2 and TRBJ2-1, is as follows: EAGVAQSPRYKIIEKRQSVAFWCNPISGHATLYWYQQILGQGPKLLIQFQNNGVVDDSQLPKDRFSAERLKGVDSTLKIQPAKLEDSAVYLCASSPGWTSDNEQFFGPGTRLTVL.

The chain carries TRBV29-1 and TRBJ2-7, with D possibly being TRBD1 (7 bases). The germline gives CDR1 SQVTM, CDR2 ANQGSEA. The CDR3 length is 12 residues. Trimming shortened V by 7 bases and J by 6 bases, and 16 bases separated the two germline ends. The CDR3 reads CSGRDSASEQYF. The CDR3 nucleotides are TGCAGCGGGCGGGACAGTGCCTCCGAGCAGTACTTC.

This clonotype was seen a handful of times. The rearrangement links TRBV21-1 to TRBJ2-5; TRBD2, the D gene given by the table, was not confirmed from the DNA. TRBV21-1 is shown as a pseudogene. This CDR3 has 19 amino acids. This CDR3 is CASSKARLAGGDKSGTQYF. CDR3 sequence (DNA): TGTGCCAGCAGCAAAGCCCGACTAGCGGGAGGCGATAAGTCGGGGACCCAGTACTTC.

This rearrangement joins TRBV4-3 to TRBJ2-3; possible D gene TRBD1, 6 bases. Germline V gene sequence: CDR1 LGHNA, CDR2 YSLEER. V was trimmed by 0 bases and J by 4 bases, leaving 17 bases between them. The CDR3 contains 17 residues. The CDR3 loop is CASSQDPGTMGADTQYF. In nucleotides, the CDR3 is TGCGCCAGCAGCCAAGATCCCGGGACAATGGGCGCAGATACGCAGTATTTT.

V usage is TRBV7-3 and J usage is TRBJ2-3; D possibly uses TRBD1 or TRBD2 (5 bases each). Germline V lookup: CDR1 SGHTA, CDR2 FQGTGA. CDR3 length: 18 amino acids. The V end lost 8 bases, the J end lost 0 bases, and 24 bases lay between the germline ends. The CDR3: CASSAQGRTPSSTDTQYF. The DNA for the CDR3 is TGTGCCAGCTCAGCCCAGGGCAGGACTCCATCTAGCACAGATACGCAGTATTTT.

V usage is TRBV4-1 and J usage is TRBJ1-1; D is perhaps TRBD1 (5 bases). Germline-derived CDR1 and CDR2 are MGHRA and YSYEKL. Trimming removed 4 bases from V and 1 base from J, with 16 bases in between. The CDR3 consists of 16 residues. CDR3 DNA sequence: TGCGCCAGCAGCCCCATTTTAAGTAGGGGGAACACTGAAGCTTTCTTT. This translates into CASSPILSRGNTEAFF.

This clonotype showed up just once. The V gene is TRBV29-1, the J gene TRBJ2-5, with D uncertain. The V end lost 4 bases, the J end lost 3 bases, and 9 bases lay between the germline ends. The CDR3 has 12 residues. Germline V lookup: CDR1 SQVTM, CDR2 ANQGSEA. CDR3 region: CSVAAGEETQYF. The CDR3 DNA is TGCAGCGTTGCCGCCGGAGAAGAGACCCAGTACTTC.